This TCR beta chain comes out of a study of blood T cell repertoires in COVID-19. About the study: Specimens from acute and convalescent COVID-19 originated in the United States, Italy and Spain. In each case, the material was cDNA or gDNA derived from T cells, B-cell-depleted T cells, or PBMCs.

The study counted Cohort 3 donors as recovered given two negative PCRs, clearance, or symptom resolution. Source study methods: The assay estimated nucleated cells by amplifying reference gene primers. Some clones are missing from TCRdb's copy, which holds only in-frame ones; the method was immunoSEQ multiplex PCR. V and J calls plus clone size are reproduced from that table; the DNA served to infer D and trimming. The table lists 95,000 to 150,000 clones, 84% of them singletons. The germline V and J ends were trimmed by 0 bases and 7 bases, with 13 bases remaining between them. The CDR3 is made up of 14 amino acids. The germline gives CDR1 LGHNA, CDR2 YSLEER.

Specimen: PBMCs or T cells enriched from blood (not recorded which). This rearrangement joins TRBV4-3 to TRBJ2-7; possibly TRBD2 for D (6 bases). This TCR was recovered from a woman in her twenties or thirties who had recovered from COVID-19. The CDR3 DNA follows: TGCGCCAGCAGCCAAGAGACGGGGGTACGGGAGCAGTACTTC. This codes for CASSQETGVREQYF.